This T cell receptor beta chain was sequenced in a study of identifying expanded T cells in peripheral blood. Findings and caveats of the study: Technical replicates showed 0.9 to 1.5 changed clones; two weeks 15 to 20; four weeks 19.

On this clone: Its matching antigen is unknown.

Clones were read by immunoSEQ multiplex PCR, and TCRdb kept only the in-frame ones, dropping some. The sample has approximately 59,000 clones; roughly 90% are singletons. Germline V gene sequence: CDR1 SQVTM, CDR2 ANQGSEA. There are 15 residues in the CDR3. V lost 3 bases, J lost 7 bases, and 5 bases stayed unmatched. The source of this sequence is a person aged 18 to 70 in good health. Material for sequencing was blood. The V call is TRBV29-1, the J call TRBJ2-1, with 14 bases aligning to TRBD2. The CDR3 sequence: CSVERGTSGRNEQFF. For the CDR3, the DNA is TGCAGCGTTGAGCGCGGGACTAGCGGGAGAAATGAGCAGTTCTTC.